The 10 T cell receptor beta chains listed next were all sequenced from one sample in a study of OX40 agonist ivuxolimab in advanced cancers. Clones were read by immunoSEQ multiplex PCR, and TCRdb kept only the in-frame ones, dropping some. There are more than 60,000 clones in the sample; 85% occur only once, and more than 3% lies in the top ten. The input for sequencing was CD4+ or CD8+ T cells sorted from blood, taken in a trial of the OX40 agonist ivuxolimab. These receptors were taken from an adult with an advanced solid tumor such as melanoma, head and neck, liver or kidney cancer.

This clone was seen once. Other nucleotide sequences in the sample specify the same CDR3. The chain joins TRBV7-8 to TRBJ1-2, with TRBD1 as a possible D gene (6 bases). The ends were cut back, 1 base at V and 7 bases at J, with 13 bases in the middle. CDR1 and CDR2 (germline): SGHVS, FQNEAQ. This CDR3 is built from 14 residues. As DNA, the CDR3 is TGTGCCAGCAGCTTAGTAGCGGGGGCGGGTGGCTACACCTTC. Amino acids: CASSLVAGAGGYTF.

J is TRBJ2-1 and V is TRBV28, with 15 bases lining up with TRBD2. This CDR3 has 17 amino acids. Germline values: CDR1 MDHEN, CDR2 SYDVKM. Unmatched junction bases numbered 3, after V lost 5 bases and J lost 1 base. The CDR3: CASSPGLAGGSYNEQFF. DNA for the CDR3: TGTGCCAGCAGTCCGGGACTAGCGGGAGGTTCCTACAATGAGCAGTTCTTC. Full variable domain (remainder filled in from reference TRBV28 and TRBJ2-1): DVKVTQSSRYLVKRTGEKVFLECVQDMDHENMFWYRQDPGLGLRLIYFSYDVKMKEKGDIPEGYSVSREKKERFSLILESASTNQTSMYLCASSPGLAGGSYNEQFFGPGTRLTVL.

The V gene is TRBV19, the J gene TRBJ1-6; D is unresolved. Trimming cost V 4 bases and J 0 bases, with 10 bases left between them. The CDR3 length is 16 residues. Per the germline V gene, CDR1 is LNHDA and CDR2 is SQIVND (reference sequence). The CDR3 region has the DNA TGTGCCAGTAGTACAGATCTGAGCTCCTATAATTCACCCCTCCACTTT. Translated: CASSTDLSSYNSPLHF.

J is TRBJ2-1 and V is TRBV7-3, with unresolved D. Trimming pared 2 bases from V and 0 bases from J, leaving 11 bases between. CDR1 and CDR2 (germline): SGHTA, FQGTGA. This CDR3 contains 16 residues. In nucleotides, the CDR3 is TGTGCCAGCAGCTTAGAAGGTAGCATCTCCTACAATGAGCAGTTCTTC. It translates to CASSLEGSISYNEQFF.

This clone occurred once. The genes are TRBV19 and TRBJ1-6; a weak D match, TRBD1 (5 bases). Germline V gives CDR1 LNHDA, CDR2 SQIVND (reference sequence). Trimming cost V 4 bases and J 4 bases, with 14 bases left between them. CDR3 length: 16 amino acids. CDR3 protein: CASSTTIDRYNSPLHF. Written as DNA, the CDR3 is TGTGCCAGTAGTACTACCATTGACAGATATAATTCACCCCTCCACTTT.

Only one count was recorded for this clone. The chain is built from TRBV27 and TRBJ2-3; D might be TRBD1 or TRBD2, each matching 5 bases. The length of the CDR3 is 14 residues. Germline V gene data show CDR1 as MNHEY and CDR2 as SMNVEV (reference sequence). V dropped 3 bases and J dropped 4 bases, with 11 bases sitting between them. The CDR3 is CASSFLRGADTQYF. The CDR3 coding sequence is TGTGCCAGCAGTTTTTTGAGGGGCGCAGATACGCAGTATTTT.

CDR3 region: CASGGVRAGNTIYF. The DNA for the CDR3 is TGTGCCAGCGGAGGGGTAAGGGCTGGAAACACCATATATTTT. The chain joins TRBV6-1 to TRBJ1-3; TRBD1 is a possible D gene (5 bases). The CDR3 sequence is 14 residues long. Trimming took 8 bases from V and 2 from J, leaving 13 bases between them. Germline CDR1 is MNHNS and CDR2 is SASEGT.

The V gene is TRBV28, the J gene TRBJ1-2; a weak D match, TRBD1 (6 bases). CDR3 size: 14 residues. V lost 5 bases, J lost 3 bases, and 13 bases lay in between. The V gene's germline CDR1 is MDHEN and CDR2 SYDVKM. For the CDR3, the DNA is TGTGCCAGCAGTGCAGGGGCACCGTACTATGGCTACACCTTC. Amino acid sequence: CASSAGAPYYGYTF.

This clone was seen only a few times. This chain uses TRBV5-8 with TRBJ2-1; TRBD1 is a possible D gene (6 bases). CDR1 is SGHTS, CDR2 YDEGEE, per germline. With 7 bases removed from V and 0 bases from J, the gap between germline ends came to 11 bases. This CDR3 has 14 amino acids. DNA for the CDR3: TGTGCCAGCGGCAGGGGCAGCTCCTACAATGAGCAGTTCTTC. It translates to CASGRGSSYNEQFF.

This clone was seen a single time. The chain links TRBV6-1 to TRBJ2-7, with D maybe TRBD1 (5 bases). Per germline, CDR1 MNHNS and CDR2 SASEGT. This CDR3 spans 14 amino acids. Trimming took 5 bases from V and 4 from J, leaving 15 bases between them. Here the CDR3 reads CASSQGTQLYEQYF. CDR3 nucleotide sequence: TGTGCCAGCAGTCAGGGAACTCAACTTTACGAGCAGTACTTC.